The present TCR beta chain was sequenced within a study of metastatic and nonmetastatic thyroid tumors. The overall study: Across blood and tumor or nodule tissue, repertoires from malignant and benign thyroid patients were compared with one another.

The CDR3 length is 11 residues. V was trimmed by 6 bases and J by 12 bases, leaving 12 bases between them. Germline V CDR1 and CDR2: MNHNS, SASEGT. Authors' data handling: A papillary thyroid cancer distant-metastasis classifier was built from CDR3 differences across clinicopathological groups. TCRdb reassembled clones from the PCR reads with MiXCR. The V and J calls were not made by the authors but by TCRdb's processing. The data show 60,000 or so clones, with roughly 29% seen just once and 15% held by the top ten. This clone was observed a few times. Each patient went into thyroid surgery without having received any treatment.

The sequence was obtained from a female donor with papillary thyroid cancer or a benign thyroid nodule (not recorded which). Some clones in this sample may be carry-over from other donors' samples. The chain combines TRBV6-1 with TRBJ2-1, with unresolved D. Sequenced material: blood. The CDR3 sequence is CASSFSRMQFF. The CDR3, as DNA: TGTGCCAGCAGCTTTAGCAGGATGCAGTTCTTC.